Sequencing of this T cell receptor beta chain was carried out in a study of CD8+ T cells in alopecia areata. RNA extraction was followed by reverse transcription into cDNA, which acted as the sequencing template. Method: immunoSEQ multiplex PCR; TCRdb's copy keeps in-frame clones and lacks some. The sample has over 100,000 clones, approximately 53% seen once. Treatment in this sample: oral pan-JAK inhibitor, 5-10 mg twice daily. This material consisted of CD4+ T cells sorted from blood, taken at week 4, from a patient treated with tofacitinib. The source is a human donor with alopecia areata.

CDR3 bases: TGTGCCAGCAGAGATGTAGCGAGGGGGAGGGCCGGAGAGCAGTTCTTC. Its protein is CASRDVARGRAGEQFF. The chain employs TRBV11-2 and TRBJ2-1, with D possibly TRBD2 on 7 matching bases. Germline V lookup: CDR1 SGHAT, CDR2 FQNNGV. The CDR3 is made up of 16 amino acids. V lost 6 bases and J lost 10, with 25 bases in between.